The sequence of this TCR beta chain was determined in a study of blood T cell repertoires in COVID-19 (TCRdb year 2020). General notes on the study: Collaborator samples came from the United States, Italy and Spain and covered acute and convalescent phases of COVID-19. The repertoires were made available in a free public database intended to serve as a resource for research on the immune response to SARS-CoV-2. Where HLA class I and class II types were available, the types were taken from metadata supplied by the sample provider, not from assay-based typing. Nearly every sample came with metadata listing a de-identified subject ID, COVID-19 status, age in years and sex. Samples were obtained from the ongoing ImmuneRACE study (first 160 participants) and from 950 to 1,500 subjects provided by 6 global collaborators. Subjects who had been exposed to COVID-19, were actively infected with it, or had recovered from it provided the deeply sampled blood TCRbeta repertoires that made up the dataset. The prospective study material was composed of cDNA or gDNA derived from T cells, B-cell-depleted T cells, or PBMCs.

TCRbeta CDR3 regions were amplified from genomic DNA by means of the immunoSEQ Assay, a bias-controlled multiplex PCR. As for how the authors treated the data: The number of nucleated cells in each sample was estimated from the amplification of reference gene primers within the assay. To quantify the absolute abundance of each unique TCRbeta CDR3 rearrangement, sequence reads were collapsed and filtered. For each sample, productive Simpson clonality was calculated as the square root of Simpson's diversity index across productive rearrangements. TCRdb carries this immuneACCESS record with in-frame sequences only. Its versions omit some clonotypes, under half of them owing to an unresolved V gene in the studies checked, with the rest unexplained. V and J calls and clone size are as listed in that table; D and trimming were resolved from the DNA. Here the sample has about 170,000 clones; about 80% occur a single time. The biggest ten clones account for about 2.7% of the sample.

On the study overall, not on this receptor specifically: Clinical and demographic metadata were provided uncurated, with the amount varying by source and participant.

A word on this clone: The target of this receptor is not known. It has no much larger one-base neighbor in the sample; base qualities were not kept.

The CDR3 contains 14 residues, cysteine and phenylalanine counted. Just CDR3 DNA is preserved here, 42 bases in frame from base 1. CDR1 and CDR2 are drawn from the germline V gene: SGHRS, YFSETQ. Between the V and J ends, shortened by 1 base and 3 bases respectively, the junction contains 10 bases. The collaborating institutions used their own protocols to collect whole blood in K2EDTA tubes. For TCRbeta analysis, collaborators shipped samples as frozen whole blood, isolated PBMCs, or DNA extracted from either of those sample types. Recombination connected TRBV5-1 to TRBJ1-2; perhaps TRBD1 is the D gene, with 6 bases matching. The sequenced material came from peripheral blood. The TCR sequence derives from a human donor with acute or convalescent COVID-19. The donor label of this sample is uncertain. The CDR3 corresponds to CASSLSRTDYGYTF. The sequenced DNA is TGCGCCAGCAGCTTGTCGAGGACAGACTATGGCTACACCTTC.